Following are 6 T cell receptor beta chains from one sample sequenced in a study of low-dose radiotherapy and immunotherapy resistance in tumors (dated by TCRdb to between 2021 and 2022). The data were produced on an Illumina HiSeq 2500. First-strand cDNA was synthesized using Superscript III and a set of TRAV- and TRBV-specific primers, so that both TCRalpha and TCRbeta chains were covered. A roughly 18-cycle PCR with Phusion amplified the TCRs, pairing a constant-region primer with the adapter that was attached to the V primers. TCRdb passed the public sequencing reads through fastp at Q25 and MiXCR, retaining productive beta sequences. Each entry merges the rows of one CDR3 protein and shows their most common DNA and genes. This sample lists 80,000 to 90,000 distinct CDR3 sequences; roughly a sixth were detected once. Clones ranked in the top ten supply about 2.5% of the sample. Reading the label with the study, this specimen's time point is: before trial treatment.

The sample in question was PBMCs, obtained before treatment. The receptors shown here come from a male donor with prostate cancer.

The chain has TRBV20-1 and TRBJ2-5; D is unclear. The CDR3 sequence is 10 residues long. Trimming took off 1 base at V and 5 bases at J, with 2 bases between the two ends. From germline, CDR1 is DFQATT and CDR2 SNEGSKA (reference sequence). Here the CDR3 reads CSARVETQYF. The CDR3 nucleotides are TGCAGTGCTAGAGTCGAGACCCAGTACTTC.

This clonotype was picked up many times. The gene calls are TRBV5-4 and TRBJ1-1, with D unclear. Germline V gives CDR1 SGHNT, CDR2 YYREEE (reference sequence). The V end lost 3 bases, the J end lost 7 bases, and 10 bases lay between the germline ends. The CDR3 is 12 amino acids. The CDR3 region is CASSWEAGEAFF. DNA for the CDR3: TGTGCCAGCAGCTGGGAGGCAGGTGAAGCTTTCTTT.

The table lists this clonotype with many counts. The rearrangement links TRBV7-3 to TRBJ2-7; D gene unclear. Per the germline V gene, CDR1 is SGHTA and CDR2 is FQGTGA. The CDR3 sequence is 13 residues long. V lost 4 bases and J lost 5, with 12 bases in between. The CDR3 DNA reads TGTGCCAGCAGCTCCTCCGGGTCAGACGAGCAGTACTTC. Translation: CASSSSGSDEQYF.

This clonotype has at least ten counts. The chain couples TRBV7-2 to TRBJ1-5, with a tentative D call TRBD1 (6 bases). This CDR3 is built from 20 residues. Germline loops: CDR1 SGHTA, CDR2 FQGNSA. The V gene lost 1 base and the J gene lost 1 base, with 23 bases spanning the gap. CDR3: CASSLGWGARGTESNQPQHF. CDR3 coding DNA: TGTGCCAGCAGCTTAGGGTGGGGGGCACGGGGTACGGAGAGCAATCAGCCCCAGCATTTT.

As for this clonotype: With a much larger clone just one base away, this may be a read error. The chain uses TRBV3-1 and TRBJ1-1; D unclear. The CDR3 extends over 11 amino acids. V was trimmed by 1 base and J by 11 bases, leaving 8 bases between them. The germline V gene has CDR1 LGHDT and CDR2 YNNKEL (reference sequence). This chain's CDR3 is CASSQVGFAFF. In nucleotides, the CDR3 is TGTGCCAGCAGCCAAGTAGGGTTCGCTTTCTTT.

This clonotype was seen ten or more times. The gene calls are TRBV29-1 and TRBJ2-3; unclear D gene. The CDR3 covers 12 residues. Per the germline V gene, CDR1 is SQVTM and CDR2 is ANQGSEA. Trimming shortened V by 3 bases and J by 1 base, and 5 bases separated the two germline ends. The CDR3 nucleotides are TGCAGCGTTGAGGGCGGCACAGATACGCAGTATTTT. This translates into CSVEGGTDTQYF.